A single sample gave rise to the 30 T cell receptor beta chains below, sequenced in a study of cytomegalovirus exposure and HLA in healthy donors. The PCR used 60 Vbeta and 13 Jbeta primers. Sequencing used immunoSEQ multiplex PCR; TCRdb keeps in-frame clones, though not all of them. The profile shows around 150,000 clones, just under 70% of them singletons. The sample consisted of PBMCs. The receptors were sampled from a man aged 55-75 years in good health and CMV-seronegative.

The V call is TRBV6-5, the J call TRBJ1-1; D remains unclear. The CDR3 length is 11 residues. Trimming removed 7 bases at V and 3 bases at J, with 6 bases between. Germline V lookup: CDR1 MNHEY, CDR2 SVGAGI. The CDR3 DNA is TGTGCCAGCACCCGGGACACTGAAGCTTTCTTT. Translating it yields CASTRDTEAFF.

The chain joins TRBV19 to TRBJ1-2; tentative D call: TRBD1 (6 bases). V was pared by 0 bases and J by 4 bases, with 33 bases between. Germline loops: CDR1 LNHDA, CDR2 SQIVND (reference sequence). The CDR3 covers 22 residues. DNA for the CDR3: TGTGCCAGTAGTATAGATCCCACTTCAGTTTTCGACACCAGGGGTTTGTCCTATGGCTACACCTTC. Translated: CASSIDPTSVFDTRGLSYGYTF.

The genes are TRBV19 and TRBJ1-5; tentative D call: TRBD1 (5 bases). With 4 bases removed from V and 5 bases from J, the gap between germline ends came to 9 bases. This CDR3 spans 13 amino acids. Germline V CDR1 and CDR2: LNHDA, SQIVND (reference sequence). CDR3 in DNA: TGTGCCAGTAGTAGGGGGGGACATCAGCCCCAGCATTTT. This translates into CASSRGGHQPQHF.

The chain recombines TRBV7-9 with TRBJ1-4; D is perhaps TRBD1 (5 bases). This CDR3 is 18 amino acids long. Germline CDR1 reads SEHNR; CDR2 reads FQNEAQ (reference sequence). Trimming left V 6 bases short and J 3 bases short, with 23 bases between. This CDR3 is CASSFGVRGFKANEKLFF. The CDR3 bases are TGTGCCAGCAGTTTTGGCGTCCGGGGGTTTAAAGCTAATGAAAAACTGTTTTTT.

The chain recombines TRBV4-3 with TRBJ2-5; TRBD2 agrees at 12 bases. Unmatched junction bases numbered 4, after V lost 0 bases and J lost 5 bases. The CDR3 consists of 16 residues. Germline values: CDR1 LGHNA, CDR2 YSLEER. The CDR3 spells CASSQELAGGLETQYF. The DNA of the CDR3 is TGCGCCAGCAGCCAAGAACTAGCGGGAGGTCTCGAGACCCAGTACTTC.

The V call is TRBV11-2, the J call TRBJ2-4; 7 nucleotides agree with TRBD1. J was trimmed by 4 bases and V by 3 bases; bases with no gene match: 9. CDR3 length: 16 amino acids. The germline V gene has CDR1 SGHAT and CDR2 FQNNGV. Here the CDR3 DNA reads TGTGCCAGCAGCTTGGGACCGGACAGGAAGAAAAACATTCAGTACTTC. Translation: CASSLGPDRKKNIQYF.

This chain links TRBV19 with TRBJ2-4, with D possibly TRBD1 on 5 matching bases. Germline-derived CDR1 and CDR2 are LNHDA and SQIVND (reference sequence). V lost 1 base and J lost 7, with 11 bases in between. This CDR3 comprises 14 residues. CDR3 amino acids: CASSIVLRDNIQYF. The DNA of the CDR3 is TGTGCCAGTAGTATAGTTCTCAGGGATAACATTCAGTACTTC.

In its sample, this clone was seen once. The V and J genes are TRBV6-1 and TRBJ2-7; D is uncertain. The CDR3 spans 13 residues. The ends were cut back, 8 bases at V and 2 bases at J, with 13 bases in the middle. CDR1 and CDR2 from the germline V gene are MNHNS and SASEGT. The CDR3 nucleotides read TGTGCCAGCTCAACGTTACTCCCCTACGAGCAGTACTTC. It yields the protein CASSTLLPYEQYF.

The CDR3 reads CASNPPLGTYEQYF. CDR3 nucleotide sequence: TGTGCCAGCAACCCACCCCTAGGAACCTACGAGCAGTACTTC. The chain joins TRBV7-2 to TRBJ2-7; no firm D call. This CDR3 is 14 amino acids long. Germline assignment: CDR1 SGHTA and CDR2 FQGNSA. V gave up 7 bases and J gave up 2 bases, with 15 bases separating them.

In this sample, this clone turned up a few times. This rearrangement joins TRBV9 to TRBJ2-1; 7 nucleotides align to TRBD2. With 4 bases clipped from V and 9 bases from J, the junction kept 22 bases outside the gene matches. CDR3 length: 18 residues. Germline values: CDR1 SGDLS, CDR2 YYNGEE. CDR3 region: CASSLERDARPYLGEQFF. CDR3 DNA: TGTGCCAGCAGCCTCGAGCGGGATGCACGGCCTTACTTAGGTGAGCAGTTCTTC.

The V and J genes are TRBV14 and TRBJ1-1; D call uncertain. Trimming left V 0 bases short and J 3 bases short, with 5 bases between. The germline CDR1 and CDR2 sequences are SGHDN and FVKESK. This CDR3 spans 13 amino acids. The CDR3 DNA is TGTGCCAGCAGCCAAGATCAGGACACTGAAGCTTTCTTT. The encoded protein is CASSQDQDTEAFF.

This clone appeared once. J is TRBJ1-1 and V is TRBV15, with D perhaps TRBD1 (6 bases). V dropped 0 bases and J dropped 1 base, with 9 bases sitting between them. From germline, CDR1 is LNHNV and CDR2 YYDKDF (reference sequence). CDR3 size: 15 residues. The CDR3 loop reads CATSRDPGANTEAFF. The CDR3 DNA sequence: TGTGCCACCAGCAGAGATCCAGGGGCGAACACTGAAGCTTTCTTT.

The chain links TRBV19 to TRBJ2-2, with 8 bases that match TRBD2. The CDR3 runs to 17 residues. V lost 5 bases, J lost 0 bases, and 8 bases stayed unmatched. Germline V gene lookup returns CDR1 LNHDA and CDR2 SQIVND (reference sequence). The CDR3 reads CASSFLAGPSNTGELFF. DNA of the CDR3: TGTGCCAGTAGTTTTTTAGCGGGGCCTTCGAACACCGGGGAGCTGTTTTTT.

The sample holds a few counts of this clone. This CDR3 is also generated by other DNA sequences in the sample. The V and J genes are TRBV5-1 and TRBJ1-1, with D possibly matching TRBD1 (6 bases). Per germline, CDR1 SGHRS and CDR2 YFSETQ. The V gene lost 0 bases and the J gene lost 1 base, with 7 bases spanning the gap. The CDR3 runs 14 residues. This chain's CDR3 is CASSLVQGNTEAFF. The CDR3, as DNA: TGCGCCAGCAGCTTGGTACAGGGGAACACTGAAGCTTTCTTT. Filled out from reference TRBV5-1 and TRBJ1-1, the complete variable domain reads KAGVTQTPRYLIKTRGQQVTLSCSPISGHRSVSWYQQTPGQGLQFLFEYFSETQRNKGNFPGRFSGRQFSNSRSEMNVSTLELGDSALYLCASSLVQGNTEAFFGQGTRLTVV.

The gene calls are TRBV11-3 and TRBJ2-3; D may be TRBD2 (5 bases). This CDR3 is built from 14 residues. The germline gives CDR1 SGHNT, CDR2 YENEEA. The ends were cut back, 5 bases at V and 0 bases at J, with 9 bases in the middle. The CDR3 reads CASSRTGSTDTQYF. In DNA, the CDR3 is TGTGCCAGCAGCCGGACGGGAAGCACAGATACGCAGTATTTT.

This clone came up a few times. The chain couples TRBV28 to TRBJ1-5; no firm D call. The V gene lost 1 base and the J gene lost 2 bases, with 18 bases spanning the gap. The CDR3 extends over 18 amino acids. Germline CDR1 is MDHEN and CDR2 is SYDVKM. CDR3 region: CASSLLPSNNYGNQPQHF. CDR3 coding DNA: TGTGCCAGCAGTTTATTGCCCAGTAACAATTATGGCAATCAGCCCCAGCATTTT.

The rearrangement links TRBV5-1 to TRBJ2-5, with TRBD1 matching 9 bases. The J call is doubtful: the DNA matches TRBJ2-7 better. CDR3 length equals 16 residues. The V gene's germline CDR1 is SGHRS and CDR2 YFSETQ. The CDR3 here is CASSLIPGTGSYEQYF. Written as DNA, the CDR3 is TGCGCCAGCAGCTTAATCCCCGGGACAGGGTCTTACGAGCAGTACTTC.

V usage is TRBV27 and J usage is TRBJ1-2; D is possibly TRBD1 (6 bases). V was shortened by 5 bases and J by 4 bases, with 11 bases between the two germline ends. The germline CDR1 and CDR2 sequences are MNHEY and SMNVEV (reference sequence). The CDR3 is 13 residues long. The CDR3 DNA reads TGTGCCAGCAGTACAACAGGGAGCTATGGCTACACCTTC. Protein sequence: CASSTTGSYGYTF.

This clone has only a few counts. This chain joins TRBV5-1 and TRBJ2-2, with TRBD2 as a possible D gene (6 bases). CDR1 and CDR2 (germline): SGHRS, YFSETQ. The CDR3 is 14 residues long. Deletions cut 4 bases from V and 1 base from J, with 8 bases between. The CDR3 reads CASSISGNTGELFF. CDR3 nucleotides: TGCGCCAGCAGCATTAGCGGGAACACCGGGGAGCTGTTTTTT. Based on the CDR3 plus reference TRBV5-1 and TRBJ2-2, the full variable domain is KAGVTQTPRYLIKTRGQQVTLSCSPISGHRSVSWYQQTPGQGLQFLFEYFSETQRNKGNFPGRFSGRQFSNSRSEMNVSTLELGDSALYLCASSISGNTGELFFGEGSRLTVL.

This clone was seen more than once but under ten times. The genes are TRBV27 and TRBJ1-5; 12 nucleotides match TRBD1. This CDR3 has 18 residues. Germline trimming cut 6 bases from V and 2 bases from J; bases unmatched to any gene: 11. Per the germline V gene, CDR1 is MNHEY and CDR2 is SMNVEV (reference sequence). CDR3 nucleotides: TGTGCCAGCAGCCGGGACAGGGGGCGAGGGGAAGGCAATCAGCCCCAGCATTTT. This sequence encodes CASSRDRGRGEGNQPQHF.

V is TRBV7-9 and J is TRBJ2-3, with D possibly matching TRBD2 (5 bases). The CDR3 runs 15 residues. The germline V gene encodes CDR1 SEHNR and CDR2 FQNEAQ (reference sequence). V gave up 1 base and J gave up 0 bases, with 8 bases separating them. In DNA form, the CDR3 reads TGTGCCAGCAGCTTAGACGGGATGAGCACAGATACGCAGTATTTT. This translates into CASSLDGMSTDTQYF. The variable domain in full, with the rest retrieved from reference TRBV7-9 and TRBJ2-3, is DTGVSQNPRHKITKRGQNVTFRCDPISEHNRLYWYRQTLGQGPEFLTYFQNEAQLEKSRLLSDRFSAERPKGSFSTLEIQRTEQGDSAMYLCASSLDGMSTDTQYFGPGTRLTVL.

The V and J genes are TRBV19 and TRBJ1-5; 7 bases map to TRBD1. The CDR3 has 19 amino acids. Germline values: CDR1 LNHDA, CDR2 SQIVND (reference sequence). The ends lost 3 bases at V and 0 bases at J; junction bases unmatched: 14. The CDR3 bases are TGTGCCAGTAGTATTGGACCCGCGGGACAGATTAGTAGCAATCAGCCCCAGCATTTT. This sequence encodes CASSIGPAGQISSNQPQHF.

CDR3 protein: CASTLQGGDIQYF. The CDR3 DNA reads TGTGCCAGCACACTACAGGGAGGGGACATTCAGTACTTC. The J gene is TRBJ2-4, the V gene TRBV2; D perhaps matches TRBD2 (7 bases). V dropped 7 bases and J dropped 8 bases, with 15 bases sitting between them. The CDR3 runs to 13 residues. Looked up from germline, CDR1 is SNHLY and CDR2 is FYNNEI. Together with reference TRBV2 and TRBJ2-4, the CDR3 gives the full variable domain: EPEVTQTPSHQVTQMGQEVILRCVPISNHLYFYWYRQILGQKVEFLVSFYNNEISEKSEIFDDQFSVERPDGSNFTLKIRSTKLEDSAMYFCASTLQGGDIQYFGAGTRLSVL.

The sample holds a few counts of this clone. The chain is built from TRBV5-1 and TRBJ2-7; 9 bases map to TRBD2. V shed 7 bases, J shed 0 bases, and the junction held 5 bases outside the gene matches. Germline V gene data show CDR1 as SGHRS and CDR2 as YFSETQ. The CDR3 is 14 residues long. CDR3 in DNA: TGCGCCAGCGGGCGGGAGGGCCACTCCTACGAGCAGTACTTC. Its translation: CASGREGHSYEQYF. The full variable domain, rest sourced from reference TRBV5-1 and TRBJ2-7, is KAGVTQTPRYLIKTRGQQVTLSCSPISGHRSVSWYQQTPGQGLQFLFEYFSETQRNKGNFPGRFSGRQFSNSRSEMNVSTLELGDSALYLCASGREGHSYEQYFGPGTRLTVT.

This chain uses TRBV7-5 with TRBJ2-7; the table gives TRBD2 as D, unverified against the DNA. TRBV7-5 is listed as a pseudogene. This CDR3 spans 16 amino acids. The CDR3 is CARSLETSGISYEQYF. CDR3 nucleotide sequence: TGTGCCAGAAGCTTGGAAACCAGCGGGATTTCCTACGAGCAGTACTTC.

This CDR3 reads CASSYRDRHNEQFF. CDR3 sequence (DNA): TGTGCCAGCAGTTACCGGGACAGGCACAATGAGCAGTTCTTC. The chain joins TRBV6-6 to TRBJ2-1, with 8 bases aligning to TRBD1. CDR1 is MNHNY, CDR2 SVGAGI, per germline (reference sequence). This CDR3 has 14 amino acids. Losses at the gene ends were 2 bases for V and 5 bases for J; bases not matched to a gene: 2.

V and J are TRBV5-1 and TRBJ1-1, with 7 bases identical to TRBD1. Germline lookup yields CDR1 SGHRS and CDR2 YFSETQ. The J segment lost 2 bases and the V segment lost 4 bases, leaving 11 bases of the junction unmatched. This CDR3 is 16 amino acids long. DNA of the CDR3: TGCGCCAGCAGCCCGGCGGCAAACAGGGGAAACACTGAAGCTTTCTTT. Its translation is CASSPAANRGNTEAFF.

The chain has TRBV30 and TRBJ1-2; possibly TRBD1 for D (5 bases). The germline gives CDR1 GTSNPN, CDR2 SVGIG (reference sequence). CDR3 length equals 15 residues. With 8 bases removed from V and 6 bases from J, the gap between germline ends came to 25 bases. The CDR3 loop is CALFWVVGGRDGYTF. CDR3 bases: TGTGCCCTTTTCTGGGTCGTGGGGGGAAGGGATGGCTACACCTTC.

The V and J genes are TRBV28 and TRBJ2-1; 10 bases agree with TRBD2. J gave up 8 bases and V 3 bases, and 10 bases lay outside the gene matches. The CDR3 consists of 16 residues. In germline, CDR1 is MDHEN, CDR2 SYDVKM. The CDR3 region is CASSFLAGVGEHEQFF. CDR3 bases: TGTGCCAGCAGTTTCCTAGCGGGAGTGGGTGAGCATGAGCAGTTCTTC.

This chain connects TRBV2 to TRBJ2-7; possibly TRBD1 for D (5 bases). Germline V gene lookup returns CDR1 SNHLY and CDR2 FYNNEI. The CDR3 consists of 13 residues. V lost 6 bases to trimming and J lost 2 bases, with 11 bases between them. DNA for the CDR3: TGTGCCAGCAGGGAGACAGCCGCCTACGAGCAGTACTTC. Its protein is CASRETAAYEQYF.